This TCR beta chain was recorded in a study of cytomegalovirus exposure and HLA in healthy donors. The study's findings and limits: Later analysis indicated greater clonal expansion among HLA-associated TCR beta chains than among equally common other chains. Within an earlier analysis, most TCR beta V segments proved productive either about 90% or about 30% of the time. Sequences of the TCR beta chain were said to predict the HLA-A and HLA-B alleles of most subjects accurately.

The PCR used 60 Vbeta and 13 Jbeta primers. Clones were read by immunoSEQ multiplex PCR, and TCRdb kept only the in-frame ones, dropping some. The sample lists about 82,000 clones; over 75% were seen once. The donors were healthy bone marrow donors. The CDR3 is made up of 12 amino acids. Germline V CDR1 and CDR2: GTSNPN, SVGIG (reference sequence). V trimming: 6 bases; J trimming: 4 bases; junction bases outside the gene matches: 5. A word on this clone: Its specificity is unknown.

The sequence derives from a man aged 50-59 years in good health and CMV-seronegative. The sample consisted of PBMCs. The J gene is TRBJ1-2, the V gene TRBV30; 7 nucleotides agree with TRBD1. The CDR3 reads CACTRDSYGYTF. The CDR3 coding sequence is TGTGCCTGCACGCGGGACAGCTATGGCTACACCTTC. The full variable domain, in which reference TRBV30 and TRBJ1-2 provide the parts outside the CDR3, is SQTIHQWPATLVQPVGSPLSLECTVEGTSNPNLYWYRQAAGRGLQLLFYSVGIGQISSEVPQNLSASRPQDRQFILSSKKLLLSDSGFYLCACTRDSYGYTFGSGTRLTVV.